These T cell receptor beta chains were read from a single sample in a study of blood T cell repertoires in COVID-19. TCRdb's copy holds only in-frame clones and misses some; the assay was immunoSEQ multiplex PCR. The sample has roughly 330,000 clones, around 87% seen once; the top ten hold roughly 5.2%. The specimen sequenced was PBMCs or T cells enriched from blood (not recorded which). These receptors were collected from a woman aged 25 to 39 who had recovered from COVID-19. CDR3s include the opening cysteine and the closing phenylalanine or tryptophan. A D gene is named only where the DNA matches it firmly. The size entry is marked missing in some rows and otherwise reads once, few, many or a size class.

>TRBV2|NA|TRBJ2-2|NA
TGTGCCAGCAGTGAAGTCAGGGTTAACACCGGGGAGCTGTTTTTT
CASSEVRVNTGELFF
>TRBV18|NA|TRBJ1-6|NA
TGTGCCAGCTCGCGGGACGGACCCCCGGGCTCACCCCTCCACTTT
CASSRDGPPGSPLHF
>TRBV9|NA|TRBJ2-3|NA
TGTGCCAGCAGCGTAGGGGTTTTCCCGGGAGATACGCAGTATTTT
CASSVGVFPGDTQYF
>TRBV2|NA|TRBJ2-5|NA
TGTGCCAGCAGTGAAACAGAAGAGACCCAGTACTTC
CASSETEETQYF
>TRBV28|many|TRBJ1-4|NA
TGTGCCAGCAGGCCCCCGGGGGAGGGAAAACTGTTTTTT
CASRPPGEGKLFF
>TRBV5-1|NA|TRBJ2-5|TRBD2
TGCGCCAGCAGCTTGTACGGGCGGGGGGGCAAAGAGACCCAGTACTTC
CASSLYGRGGKETQYF
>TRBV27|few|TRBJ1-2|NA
TGTGCCAGCAGTGAGTTCAGGGCCCAGGGAGGCTACACCTTC
CASSEFRAQGGYTF
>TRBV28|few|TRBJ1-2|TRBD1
TGTGCCAGCAGCCTGACCGACAGGGCCTACACCTTC
CASSLTDRAYTF
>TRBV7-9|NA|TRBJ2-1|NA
TGTGCCAGCAGCAACCAGGACAATGAGCAGTTCTTC
CASSNQDNEQFF
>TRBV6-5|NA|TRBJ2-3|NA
TGTGCCAGCTCCAAGAGGGAGGACACAGATACGCAGTATTTT
CASSKREDTDTQYF
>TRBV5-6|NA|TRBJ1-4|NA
TGTGCCAGCAGCTTATTCGACTGGGCAACTAATGAAAAACTGTTTTTT
CASSLFDWATNEKLFF
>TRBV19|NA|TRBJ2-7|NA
TGTGCCAGTACAGACAACTACGAGCAGTACTTC
CASTDNYEQYF
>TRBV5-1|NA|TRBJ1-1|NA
TGCGCCAGCAGCGAGATCCGGGCCAGCGGGAACACTGAAGCTTTCTTT
CASSEIRASGNTEAFF
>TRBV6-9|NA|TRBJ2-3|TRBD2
TGTGCCAGCAGTCCGCGGGGGGGGAGCACAGATACGCAGTATTTT
CASSPRGGSTDTQYF
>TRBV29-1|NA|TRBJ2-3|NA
TGCAGCGTTGAAGGGGGGCGGAACACAGATACGCAGTATTTT
CSVEGGRNTDTQYF
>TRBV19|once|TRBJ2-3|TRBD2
TGTGCCTCATCCGGATGGACTAGCGTGTTACCTAGCACAGATACGCAGTATTTT
CASSGWTSVLPSTDTQYF
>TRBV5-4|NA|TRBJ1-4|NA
TGTGCCAGCAGCTTGGGTCAGGCTAATGAAAAACTGTTTTTT
CASSLGQANEKLFF
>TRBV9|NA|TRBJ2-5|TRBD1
TGTGCCAGCAGCGTAGATGGGACAGGGGGCGGAGAGACCCAGTACTTC
CASSVDGTGGGETQYF
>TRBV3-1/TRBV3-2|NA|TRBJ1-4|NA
TGTGCCAGCAGCCAAGTATCGGGTGAAAAACTGTTTTTT
CASSQVSGEKLFF
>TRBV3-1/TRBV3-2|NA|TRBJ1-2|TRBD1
TGTGCCAGCAGCCCAGACAGGGTCGGCTCAGTTCGTGGCTACACCTTC
CASSPDRVGSVRGYTF
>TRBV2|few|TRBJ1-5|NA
TGTGCCTCCAGGGGCTGGGGCTATCAGCCCCAGCATTTT
CASRGWGYQPQHF
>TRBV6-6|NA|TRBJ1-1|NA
TGTGCCAGCAGTCCCTCCCCGGGGGGAGCTACTGAAGCTTTCTTT
CASSPSPGGATEAFF
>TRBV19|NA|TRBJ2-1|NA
TGTGCCACCTCTGGCGGGGACCCCCCCTACAATGAGCAGTTCTTC
CATSGGDPPYNEQFF
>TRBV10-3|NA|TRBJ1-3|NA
TGTGCCATCAGTGAGCTACAGGGCTCTGGAAACACCATATATTTT
CAISELQGSGNTIYF
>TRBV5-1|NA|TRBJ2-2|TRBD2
TGCGCCAGCAGCTCTACTCAAGCGGGGATCGGGGAGCTGTTTTTT
CASSSTQAGIGELFF
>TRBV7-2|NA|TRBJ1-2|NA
TGTGCCAGCAGCTCGGACATCGCTAACTATGGCTACACCTTC
CASSSDIANYGYTF
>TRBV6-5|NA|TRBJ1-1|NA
TGTGCCAGCAGTTACCGACAGGTGAACACTGAAGCTTTCTTT
CASSYRQVNTEAFF
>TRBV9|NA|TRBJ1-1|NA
TGTGCCAGCAGCGTAGTGAGGGATGGAACTGAAGCTTTCTTT
CASSVVRDGTEAFF
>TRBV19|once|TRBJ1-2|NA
TGTGCCAGTAGTATCCGCAGGGATTCTGGCTACACCTTC
CASSIRRDSGYTF
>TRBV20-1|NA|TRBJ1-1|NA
TGCAGTGCTACAAAGAACACTGAAGCTTTCTTT
CSATKNTEAFF
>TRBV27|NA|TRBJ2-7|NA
TGTGCCAGCAGTTTAACAGTGGGCTACGAGCAGTACTTC
CASSLTVGYEQYF
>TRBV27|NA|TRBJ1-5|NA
TGTGCCAGCAGTCCGGGTGGCAGCAATCAGCCCCAGCATTTT
CASSPGGSNQPQHF
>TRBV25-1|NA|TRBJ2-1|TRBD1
TGTGCCAGCCGAACAGGGGGTATGGGAAATGAGCAGTTCTTC
CASRTGGMGNEQFF
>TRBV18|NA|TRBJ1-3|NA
TGTGCCAGCTCACCAGAGGGCCCCTCTGGAAACACCATATATTTT
CASSPEGPSGNTIYF
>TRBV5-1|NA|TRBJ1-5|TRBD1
TGCGCCAGCAGCGAGGGGACAGGCGGCGGGTCGCCCCAGCATTTT
CASSEGTGGGSPQHF
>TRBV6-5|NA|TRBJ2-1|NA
TGTGCCAGCAGACCTGACAGGATACTCTACAATGAGCAGTTCTTC
CASRPDRILYNEQFF
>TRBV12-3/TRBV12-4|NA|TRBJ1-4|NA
TGTGCCAGCAGTTGGCAGGGGAACGAAAAACTGTTTTTT
CASSWQGNEKLFF
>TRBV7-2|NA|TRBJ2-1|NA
TGTGCCAGCAGCTTATCGCGGGACAATGAGCAGTTCTTC
CASSLSRDNEQFF
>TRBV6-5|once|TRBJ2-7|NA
TGTGCCAGCCGCCAGGGTCGGTACTACGAGCAGTACTTC
CASRQGRYYEQYF
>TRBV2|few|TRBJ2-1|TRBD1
TGTGCCAGCGTCAGAGGGGGACAGTACAATGAGCAGTTCTTC
CASVRGGQYNEQFF
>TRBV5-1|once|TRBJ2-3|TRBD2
TGCGCCAGCAGCTGGCTAGCGGGATCCCTTAGCACAGATACGCAGTATTTT
CASSWLAGSLSTDTQYF
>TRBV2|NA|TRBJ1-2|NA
TGTGCCAGCAGAGATGACAGGATGCTTAACTATGGCTACACCTTC
CASRDDRMLNYGYTF
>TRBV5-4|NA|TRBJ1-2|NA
TGTGCCAGCAGCTTGGAGAGGGTAGGCGATGGCTACACCTTC
CASSLERVGDGYTF